One and the same sample provided the 3 T cell receptor beta chains below, sequenced in a study of response to subunit inactivated influenza vaccine. From the RT-PCR reads, TCRdb called clonotypes with MiXCR, one entry per CDR3 protein. The sample lists 150,000 to 200,000 distinct CDR3 sequences, about a tenth occurring once. The sequencing here drew on non-naive T cells sorted from PBMCs, taken about 40 days after vaccination. The source is a man aged 45-60 years who received an inactivated influenza vaccine.

The chain carries TRBV5-1 and TRBJ2-1, with 8 bases fitting TRBD2. The CDR3 totals 16 residues. J was trimmed by 6 bases and V by 4 bases; bases with no gene match: 12. CDR1 and CDR2 (germline): SGHRS, YFSETQ. CDR3 DNA: TGCGCCAGCAGCCGCGCATCGGGACTAGAGATCAATGAGCAGTTCTTC. Translating gives CASSRASGLEINEQFF.

Concerning this clonotype: One end of the junction varies from germline; a read error may be responsible. The V call is TRBV5-6, the J call TRBJ2-2; 7 bases are a match to TRBD2. The CDR3 contains 13 residues. The germline CDR1 and CDR2 sequences are SGHDT and YYEEEE. The CDR3 protein is CAGLSGGTVELFF. The DNA for the CDR3 is TGTGCCGGCCTCTCCGGGGGGACCGTGGAGCTGTTTTTT. Full variable domain (remainder filled in from reference TRBV5-6 and TRBJ2-2): DAGVTQSPTHLIKTRGQQVTLRCSPKSGHDTVSWYQQALGQGPQFIFQYYEEEERQRGNFPDRFSGHQFPNYSSELNVNALLLGDSALYLCAGLSGGTVELFFGEGSRLTVL.

This clonotype showed up just a few times. This rearrangement joins TRBV5-6 to TRBJ2-7; a possible D gene is TRBD2 (5 bases). The ends were cut back, 4 bases at V and 0 bases at J, with 11 bases in the middle. The CDR3 runs to 14 residues. Per germline, CDR1 SGHDT and CDR2 YYEEEE. The CDR3 protein is CASSHAGNSYEQYF. CDR3 sequence (DNA): TGTGCCAGCAGCCACGCCGGGAACTCCTACGAGCAGTACTTC.